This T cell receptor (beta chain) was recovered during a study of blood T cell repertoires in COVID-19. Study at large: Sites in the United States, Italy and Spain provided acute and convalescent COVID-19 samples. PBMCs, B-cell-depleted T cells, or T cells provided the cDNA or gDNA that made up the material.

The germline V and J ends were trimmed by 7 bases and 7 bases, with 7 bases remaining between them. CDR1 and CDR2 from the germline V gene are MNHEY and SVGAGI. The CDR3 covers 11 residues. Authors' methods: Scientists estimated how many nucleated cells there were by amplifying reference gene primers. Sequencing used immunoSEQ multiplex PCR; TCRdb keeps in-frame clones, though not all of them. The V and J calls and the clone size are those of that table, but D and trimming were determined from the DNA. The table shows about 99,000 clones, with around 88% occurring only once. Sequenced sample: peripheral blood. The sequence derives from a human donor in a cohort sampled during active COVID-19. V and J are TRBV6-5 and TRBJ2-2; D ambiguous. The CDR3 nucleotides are TGTGCCAGCACCAATGTCGGGGAGCTGTTTTTT. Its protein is CASTNVGELFF.